This T cell receptor (beta chain) was found in a study of T cells in Graves' hyperthyroidism and ophthalmopathy. Study-level information: Any treatment followed the collection of peripheral blood at initial diagnosis.

Study observations and caveats: Expanded thyroid clonotypes (above 0.001) were mostly also found in blood.

The sample holds many counts of this clonotype. Its antigen remains unknown. Fresh peripheral blood, more than 8 ml of it, supplied the PBMCs. RNA transcripts provided the source from which TCR beta CDR3 regions were amplified. HTBI primers drove first-round RT-PCR of the TCR CDR3. Each CDR3 protein is one row after TCRdb ran MiXCR on the multiplex PCR reads. The sample holds hundreds of thousands of distinct CDR3 sequences, about 15% seen once. This CDR3 has 13 residues. V shed 6 bases and J shed 8 bases, with 16 bases lying between them. Looked up from germline, CDR1 is LGHNT and CDR2 is FRNRAP. Material for sequencing was blood. The source of this sequence is a middle-aged woman with Graves' ophthalmopathy. The chain links TRBV12-5 to TRBJ1-2, with unresolved D. The CDR3 DNA reads TGTGCTAGTGGCAATAACCCCCTCTTAGGCTACACCTTC. Translated: CASGNNPLLGYTF.